This TCR beta chain derives from a study of shared clonotypes between healthy human individuals. Study-level results: Clonotype sharing across donors was expected to vary with sequencing depth.

Here immunoSEQ multiplex PCR was the method, and the copy in TCRdb shows in-frame clones only, minus some. The sample yields over 400,000 clones, approximately 84% seen once. A word on this clone: Its antigen is unidentified.

The germline V gene has CDR1 MNHEY and CDR2 SMNVEV (reference sequence). J gave up 7 bases and V 8 bases, and 6 bases lay outside the gene matches. This CDR3 has 14 amino acids. This TCR was sampled from a woman in her thirties or forties in good health. Some clones in this sample may be carry-over from other donors' samples. Sequenced input: PBMCs. This sequence joins TRBV27 and TRBJ2-1; 12 bases line up with TRBD2. The CDR3 reads CASGRGTSGNEQFF. Written as DNA, the CDR3 is TGTGCCAGCGGTAGGGGGACTAGCGGGAATGAGCAGTTCTTC.